The T cell receptor (beta chain) described here comes from a study of response to subunit inactivated influenza vaccine. Study results and limitations: Each seasonal influenza vaccination, the authors suggested, recruits few new T cells.

This CDR3 spans 14 amino acids. The junction had 10 bases not matched to a gene; V was cut back by 7 bases and J by 5 bases. CDR1 is DFQATT and CDR2 is SNEGSKA in the germline V gene (reference sequence). TCRdb passed the RT-PCR reads through MiXCR, listing each CDR3 protein once. The sample has over 800,000 distinct CDR3 sequences, around 20% seen once. This clonotype was seen many times. The antigen is unknown. The sample consisted of PBMCs from blood, taken roughly 5 days after vaccination. This TCR derives from a man between 50 and 59 years old who received an inactivated influenza vaccine. The V gene is TRBV20-1, the J gene TRBJ2-3; 9 nucleotides align to TRBD1. CDR3 sequence reads: CSGRGQGKIDTQYF. The CDR3 bases are TGCAGTGGAAGGGGACAGGGCAAGATAGATACGCAGTATTTT.